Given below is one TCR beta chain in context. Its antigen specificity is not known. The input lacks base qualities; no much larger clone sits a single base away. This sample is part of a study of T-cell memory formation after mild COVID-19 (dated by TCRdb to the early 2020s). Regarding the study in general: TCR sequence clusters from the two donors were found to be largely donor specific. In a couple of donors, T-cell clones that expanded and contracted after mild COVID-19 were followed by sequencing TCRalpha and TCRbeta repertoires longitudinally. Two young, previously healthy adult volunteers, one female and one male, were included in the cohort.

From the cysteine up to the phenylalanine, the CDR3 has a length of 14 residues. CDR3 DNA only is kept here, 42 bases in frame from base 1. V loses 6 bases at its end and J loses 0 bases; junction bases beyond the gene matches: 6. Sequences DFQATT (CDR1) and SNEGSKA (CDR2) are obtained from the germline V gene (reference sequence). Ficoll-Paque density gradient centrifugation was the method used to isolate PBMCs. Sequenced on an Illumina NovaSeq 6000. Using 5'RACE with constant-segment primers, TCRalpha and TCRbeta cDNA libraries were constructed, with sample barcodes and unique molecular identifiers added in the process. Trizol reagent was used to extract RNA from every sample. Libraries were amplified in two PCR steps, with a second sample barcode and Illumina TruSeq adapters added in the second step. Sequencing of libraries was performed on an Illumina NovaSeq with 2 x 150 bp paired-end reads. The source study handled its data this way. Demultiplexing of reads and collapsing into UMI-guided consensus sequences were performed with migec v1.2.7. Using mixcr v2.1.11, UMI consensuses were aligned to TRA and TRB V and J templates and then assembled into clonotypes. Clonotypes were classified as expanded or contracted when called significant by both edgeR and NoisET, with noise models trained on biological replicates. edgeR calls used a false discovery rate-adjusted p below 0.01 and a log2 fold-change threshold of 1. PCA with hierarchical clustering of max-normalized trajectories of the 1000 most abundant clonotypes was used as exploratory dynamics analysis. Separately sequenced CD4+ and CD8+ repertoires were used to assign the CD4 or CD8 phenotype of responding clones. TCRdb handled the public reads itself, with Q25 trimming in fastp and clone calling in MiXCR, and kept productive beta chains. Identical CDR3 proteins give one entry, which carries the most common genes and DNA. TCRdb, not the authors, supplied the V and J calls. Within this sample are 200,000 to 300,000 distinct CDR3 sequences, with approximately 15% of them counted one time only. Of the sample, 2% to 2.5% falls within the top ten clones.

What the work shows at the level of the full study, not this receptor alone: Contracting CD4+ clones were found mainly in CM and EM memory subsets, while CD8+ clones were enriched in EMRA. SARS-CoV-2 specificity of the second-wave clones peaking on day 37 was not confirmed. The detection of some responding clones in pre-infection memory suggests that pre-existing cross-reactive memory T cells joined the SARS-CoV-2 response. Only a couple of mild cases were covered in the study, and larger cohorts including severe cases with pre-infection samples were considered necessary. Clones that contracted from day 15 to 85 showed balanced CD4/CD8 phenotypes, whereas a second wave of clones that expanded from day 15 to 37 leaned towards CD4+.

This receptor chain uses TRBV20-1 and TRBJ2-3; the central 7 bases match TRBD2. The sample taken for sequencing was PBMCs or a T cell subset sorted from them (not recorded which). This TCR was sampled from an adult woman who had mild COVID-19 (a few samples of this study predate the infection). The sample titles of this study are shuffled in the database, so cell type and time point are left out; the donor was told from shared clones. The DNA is TGCAGTGCAAACAAAGCGGGAAGCACAGATACGCAGTATTTT. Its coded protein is CSANKAGSTDTQYF.